What follows are 32 T cell receptor beta chains derived from one specimen sequenced in a study of blood T cell repertoires in COVID-19. Measured with immunoSEQ multiplex PCR; TCRdb has only the in-frame clones, and not every one. Of about 110,000 clones in the sample, 85% were seen once. Sequencing was carried out using peripheral blood. The source is a human donor in a cohort sampled during active COVID-19.

The chain recombines TRBV11-3 with TRBJ2-2; no firm D call. V was trimmed by 5 bases and J by 6 bases, leaving 10 bases between them. The CDR3 has 13 amino acids. CDR1 and CDR2 from the germline V gene are SGHNT and YENEEA. The CDR3 reads CASSASRSGELFF. The CDR3 region has the DNA TGTGCCAGCAGCGCTTCGAGGTCCGGGGAGCTGTTTTTT. Full variable domain (rest looked up from reference TRBV11-3 and TRBJ2-2): EAGVVQSPRYKIIEKKQPVAFWCNPISGHNTLYWYLQNLGQGPELLIRYENEEAVDDSQLPKDRFSAERLKGVDSTLKIQPAELGDSAVYLCASSASRSGELFFGEGSRLTVL.

There are a few counts of this clone. The chain carries TRBV6-6 and TRBJ1-5; 12 bases are a match to TRBD1. This CDR3 has 18 amino acids. Germline V lookup: CDR1 MNHNY, CDR2 SVGAGI (reference sequence). V dropped 6 bases and J dropped 1; count of bases not matched to a gene: 10. This CDR3 is CASRRGGTGGASNQPQHF. In nucleotides, the CDR3 is TGTGCCAGCAGGCGAGGGGGGACAGGGGGCGCGAGCAATCAGCCCCAGCATTTT.

The chain is built from TRBV7-2 and TRBJ2-1; TRBD2 matches at 13 bases. The CDR3 sequence is 18 residues long. Trimming removed 3 bases from V and 4 bases from J; junction bases left unmatched: 9. Germline V gene data show CDR1 as SGHTA and CDR2 as FQGNSA. CDR3 DNA sequence: TGTGCCAGCAGCTTGGCGACTAGCGGGGGGAGACTTTACAATGAGCAGTTCTTC. It is translated as CASSLATSGGRLYNEQFF.

V gene TRBV11-3 combines with J gene TRBJ2-3; 8 bases line up with TRBD2. CDR3 length: 14 amino acids. Trimming removed 5 bases from V and 3 bases from J; junction bases left unmatched: 4. Per the germline V gene, CDR1 is SGHNT and CDR2 is YENEEA. Here the CDR3 DNA reads TGTGCCAGCAGCCCAACTAGCGGAACAGATACGCAGTATTTT. Translated: CASSPTSGTDTQYF.

The chain employs TRBV6-2 or TRBV6-3 and TRBJ1-5, with TRBD1 as a possible D gene (6 bases). The CDR3 sequence is 13 residues long. The germline V gene has CDR1 MNHEY and CDR2 SVGEGT. The V gene lost 5 bases and the J gene lost 5 bases, with 10 bases spanning the gap. The CDR3 coding sequence is TGTGCCAGCAGTCCACAGGGATATCAGCCCCAGCATTTT. As protein: CASSPQGYQPQHF.

This clone was detected many times. The chain couples TRBV29-1 to TRBJ2-1; 7 bases are shared with TRBD2. V gave up 0 bases and J gave up 7 bases; unmatched junction bases: 9. Germline V lookup: CDR1 SQVTM, CDR2 ANQGSEA. This CDR3 has 15 amino acids. In nucleotides, the CDR3 is TGCAGCGTTGAAGAAGGCGGGGGTGGGCTTAATGAGCAGTTCTTC. Its translation: CSVEEGGGGLNEQFF.

This chain links TRBV19 with TRBJ2-7, with TRBD2 identical over 13 bases. This CDR3 contains 16 residues. V was pared by 5 bases and J by 6 bases, with 10 bases of the junction left unmatched. Germline assignment: CDR1 LNHDA and CDR2 SQIVND (reference sequence). This CDR3 is CASSFQPGLAGSEQYF. CDR3 sequence (DNA): TGTGCCAGTAGTTTCCAGCCGGGACTAGCGGGGTCCGAGCAGTACTTC.

This clone was seen more than once but under ten times. This chain uses TRBV19 with TRBJ1-2; 8 positions agree with TRBD1. The V gene end was trimmed by 7 bases and the J gene end by 1 base; junction bases not matched to a gene: 5. CDR1 and CDR2 (germline): LNHDA, SQIVND (reference sequence). The CDR3 runs 14 residues. This chain's CDR3 is CASTFGQGNYGYTF. The CDR3 DNA reads as TGTGCCAGTACGTTCGGACAGGGTAACTATGGCTACACCTTC.

The V call is TRBV6-5, the J call TRBJ2-7; D perhaps matches TRBD1 (5 bases). Germline CDR1 is MNHEY and CDR2 is SVGAGI. The CDR3 runs to 15 residues. V was trimmed by 3 bases and J by 0 bases, leaving 12 bases between them. The CDR3 nucleotides read TGTGCCAGCAGTTATGACAGCTATGACTCCTACGAGCAGTACTTC. It translates to CASSYDSYDSYEQYF.

The chain combines TRBV19 with TRBJ2-1; TRBD2 aligns across 10 bases. Germline CDR1 is LNHDA and CDR2 is SQIVND (reference sequence). The CDR3 runs to 15 residues. With 10 bases clipped from V and 8 bases from J, the junction kept 14 bases outside the gene matches. The CDR3, as DNA: TGTGCCACCTCTAGCGGGGGAAAACTCGGGGATGAGCAGTTCTTC. Translating gives CATSSGGKLGDEQFF.

This rearrangement joins TRBV7-2 to TRBJ2-1; D is undetermined. Trimming shortened V by 1 base and J by 9 bases, and 16 bases separated the two germline ends. Looked up from germline, CDR1 is SGHTA and CDR2 is FQGNSA. This CDR3 has 15 amino acids. CDR3 DNA: TGTGCCAGCAGCTTAGGGGTCGGTGGGCTCGGTGAGCAGTTCTTC. This translates into CASSLGVGGLGEQFF.

The V call is TRBV3-1 (or the pseudogene TRBV3-2), the J call TRBJ1-3, with D tentatively TRBD1 (5 bases). Per the germline V gene, CDR1 is LGHDT and CDR2 is YNNKEL (reference sequence). The ends were cut back, 1 base at V and 5 bases at J, with 6 bases in the middle. The CDR3 has 13 amino acids. This CDR3 reads CASSQGQRNTIYF. The CDR3, as DNA: TGTGCCAGCAGCCAAGGACAGAGAAACACCATATATTTT.

The chain has TRBV28 and TRBJ2-2; D is unclear. Germline CDR1 and CDR2: MDHEN and SYDVKM. The CDR3 spans 14 residues. The germline V and J ends were trimmed by 5 bases and 6 bases, with 13 bases remaining between them. CDR3 DNA: TGTGCCAGCAGTAGGCAAATACTACCCGGGGAGCTGTTTTTT. As protein: CASSRQILPGELFF.

The chain is built from TRBV7-2 and TRBJ1-1; 9 positions agree with TRBD1. Germline V gene data show CDR1 as SGHTA and CDR2 as FQGNSA. With 10 bases clipped from V and 2 bases from J, the junction kept 8 bases outside the gene matches. CDR3 length: 14 residues. In nucleotides, the CDR3 is TGTGCCACCAACGACAGGGGGTTAAACACTGAAGCTTTCTTT. It translates to CATNDRGLNTEAFF.

This chain uses TRBV5-1 with TRBJ2-3; the match to TRBD1 covers 11 bases. This CDR3 has 15 amino acids. The junction had 1 base not matched to a gene; V was cut back by 2 bases and J by 2 bases. The germline V gene has CDR1 SGHRS and CDR2 YFSETQ. The CDR3 DNA follows: TGCGCCAGCAGCTTAGGACAGGGGGCCACAGATACGCAGTATTTT. Amino acids: CASSLGQGATDTQYF.

This clone was seen a single time. The chain employs TRBV24-1 and TRBJ1-5; D perhaps matches TRBD1 (6 bases). V was cut by 5 bases and J by 4 bases, with 11 bases left in between. The length of the CDR3 is 14 residues. CDR1 is KGHDR and CDR2 is SFDVKD in the germline V gene. CDR3 sequence reads: CATSVQGQNQPQHF. The CDR3 region has the DNA TGTGCCACCAGTGTACAGGGTCAGAATCAGCCCCAGCATTTT.

This clone occurred a few times. The chain combines TRBV29-1 with TRBJ1-2; D perhaps matches TRBD1 (5 bases). Germline CDR1 reads SQVTM; CDR2 reads ANQGSEA. The germline V and J ends were trimmed by 3 bases and 6 bases, with 11 bases remaining between them. The CDR3 sequence is 12 residues long. CDR3: CSVDPQGDGYTF. CDR3 nucleotides: TGCAGCGTTGATCCGCAGGGCGATGGCTACACCTTC.

The chain carries TRBV14 and TRBJ1-2; tentative D call: TRBD1 (6 bases). CDR1 and CDR2 from the germline V gene are SGHDN and FVKESK. The CDR3 covers 13 residues. With 3 bases removed from V and 5 bases from J, the gap between germline ends came to 10 bases. The CDR3: CASSQDSIYGYTF. CDR3 DNA: TGTGCCAGCAGCCAGGACAGTATTTATGGCTACACCTTC.

The chain links TRBV7-9 to TRBJ1-4; D is possibly TRBD1 (5 bases). The CDR3 extends over 13 amino acids. The V and J ends lost 5 bases and 7 bases respectively, with 11 bases between them. Germline V gene data show CDR1 as SEHNR and CDR2 as FQNEAQ (reference sequence). CDR3 region: CASSPGTGEKLFF. The CDR3 nucleotides are TGTGCCAGCAGCCCCGGGACTGGTGAAAAACTGTTTTTT.

This rearrangement joins TRBV6-6 to TRBJ1-6; D might be TRBD1 (5 bases). Germline V gene lookup returns CDR1 MNHNY and CDR2 SVGAGI (reference sequence). V dropped 10 bases and J dropped 7 bases, with 20 bases sitting between them. The CDR3 length is 15 residues. CDR3 loop: CATAAGTSSNSPLHF. The CDR3 region has the DNA TGTGCCACGGCAGCGGGGACGTCGTCGAATTCACCCCTCCACTTT.

In its sample, this clone was seen a few times. V is TRBV11-2 and J is TRBJ2-7; TRBD1 aligns across 7 bases. With 5 bases clipped from V and 7 bases from J, the junction kept 8 bases outside the gene matches. The CDR3 loop spans 13 amino acids. The germline V gene encodes CDR1 SGHAT and CDR2 FQNNGV. As DNA, the CDR3 is TGTGCCAGCAGCATGACAGGGCTGAGGGAGCAGTACTTC. Translation: CASSMTGLREQYF.

The V and J genes are TRBV6-5 and TRBJ2-2, with D maybe TRBD1 (5 bases). The germline V gene has CDR1 MNHEY and CDR2 SVGAGI. This CDR3 has 13 amino acids. The germline V and J ends were trimmed by 4 bases and 5 bases, with 8 bases remaining between them. DNA of the CDR3: TGTGCCAGCAGTTTTCCAGGGACCGGGGAGCTGTTTTTT. Encoded protein: CASSFPGTGELFF.

This CDR3 reads CASSEGSTGTNQPQHF. The CDR3 DNA reads TGTGCCAGCAGTGAAGGGTCAACAGGGACGAATCAGCCCCAGCATTTT. The gene calls are TRBV2 and TRBJ1-5; D possibly corresponds to TRBD1 (6 bases). V was pared by 1 base and J by 4 bases, with 14 bases between. The CDR3 is 16 amino acids. Germline CDR1 is SNHLY and CDR2 is FYNNEI.

The chain couples TRBV2 to TRBJ2-7; D may be TRBD2 (6 bases). From germline, CDR1 is SNHLY and CDR2 FYNNEI. V gave up 6 bases and J gave up 4 bases, with 10 bases separating them. There are 12 residues in the CDR3. CDR3 nucleotides: TGTGCCAGCAGACTCGGGAGTTACGAGCAGTACTTC. Its translation: CASRLGSYEQYF.

The chain links TRBV14 to TRBJ2-4, with TRBD1 as a possible D gene (5 bases). Germline V gene data show CDR1 as SGHDN and CDR2 as FVKESK. There are 13 residues in the CDR3. Trimming shortened V by 6 bases and J by 5 bases, and 11 bases separated the two germline ends. The DNA for the CDR3 is TGTGCCAGCAGGTCGGCAGGGCAAAACATTCAGTACTTC. It specifies CASRSAGQNIQYF.

V and J are TRBV7-9 and TRBJ1-1; 8 bases match TRBD1. CDR3 length: 12 residues. Germline V gene lookup returns CDR1 SEHNR and CDR2 FQNEAQ (reference sequence). V gave up 1 base and J gave up 8 bases; unmatched junction bases: 0. CDR3 region: CASSLGTGEAFF. CDR3 nucleotide sequence: TGTGCCAGCAGCTTAGGGACAGGGGAAGCTTTCTTT.

This clone was seen a handful of times. The chain recombines TRBV19 with TRBJ2-2; D may be TRBD1 (6 bases). Trimming removed 5 bases from V and 8 bases from J, with 12 bases in between. The germline CDR1 and CDR2 sequences are LNHDA and SQIVND (reference sequence). This CDR3 spans 13 amino acids. The CDR3 protein is CASSLLGAGELFF. The CDR3, as DNA: TGTGCCAGTAGTCTCCTGGGGGCAGGGGAGCTGTTTTTT.

As concerns this clone: At one end, the junction sequence differs from germline, possibly due to a read error. This chain uses TRBV19 with TRBJ1-5, with unresolved D. CDR1 is LNHDA, CDR2 SQIVND, per germline (reference sequence). The CDR3 is 15 amino acids. The CDR3 nucleotides read TGTGCCAGTAGTATATGGGCGGATAGCGATCAGCCCCAGCATTTT. This translates into CASSIWADSDQPQHF. Together with reference TRBV19 and TRBJ1-5, the CDR3 gives the full variable domain: DGGITQSPKYLFRKEGQNVTLSCEQNLNHDAMYWYRQDPGQGLRLIYYSQIVNDFQKGDIAEGYSVSREKKESFPLTVTSAQKNPTAFYLCASSIWADSDQPQHFGDGTRLSIL.

This rearrangement joins TRBV10-1 to TRBJ2-1, with a tentative D call TRBD1 (6 bases). CDR1 is WNHNN and CDR2 is SYGVQD in the germline V gene (reference sequence). There are 14 residues in the CDR3. Trimming left V 8 bases short and J 5 bases short, with 16 bases between. The CDR3 DNA sequence: TGCGCCAGCTCTGGGGGCAGGCCGGACAATGAGCAGTTCTTC. Protein: CASSGGRPDNEQFF.

This sequence joins TRBV29-1 and TRBJ2-3; 8 bases align to TRBD1. The germline V gene has CDR1 SQVTM and CDR2 ANQGSEA. V lost 7 bases to trimming and J lost 4 bases; unmatched junction nucleotides: 10. The CDR3 length is 14 residues. The CDR3 DNA follows: TGCAGCGGATCGAGGGCAGGGGGCCCAGATACGCAGTATTTT. Translated: CSGSRAGGPDTQYF.

The chain joins TRBV24-1 to TRBJ2-1, with 10 positions matching TRBD1. The CDR3 is made up of 15 amino acids. After removal of 3 bases from V and 8 bases from J, the junction contained 6 bases not matched to a gene. Germline V gene data show CDR1 as KGHDR and CDR2 as SFDVKD. CDR3 residues: CATSDQGTGAYEQFF. The CDR3 DNA follows: TGTGCCACCAGTGATCAAGGGACAGGGGCATATGAGCAGTTCTTC.

The gene calls are TRBV18 and TRBJ2-1, with 9 bases that match TRBD2. Losses at the gene ends were 4 bases for V and 4 bases for J; bases not matched to a gene: 5. This CDR3 is 15 amino acids long. CDR1 and CDR2 from the germline V gene are KGHSH and LQKENI. CDR3 region: CASSRGGVTYNEQFF. In DNA, the CDR3 is TGTGCCAGCTCACGCGGGGGGGTGACATACAATGAGCAGTTCTTC.